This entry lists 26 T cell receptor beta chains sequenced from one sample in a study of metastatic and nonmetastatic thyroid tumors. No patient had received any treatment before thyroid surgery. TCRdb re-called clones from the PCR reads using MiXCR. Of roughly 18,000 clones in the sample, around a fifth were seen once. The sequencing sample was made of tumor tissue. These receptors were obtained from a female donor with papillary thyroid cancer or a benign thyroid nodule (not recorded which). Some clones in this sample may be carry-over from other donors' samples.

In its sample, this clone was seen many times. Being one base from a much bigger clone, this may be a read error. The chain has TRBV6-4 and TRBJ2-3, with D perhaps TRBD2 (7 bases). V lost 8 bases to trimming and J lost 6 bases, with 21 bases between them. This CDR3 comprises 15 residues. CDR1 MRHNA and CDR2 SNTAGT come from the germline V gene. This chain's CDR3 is CASAEGGGGADTQYF. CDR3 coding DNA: TGTGCCAGCGCTGAGGGTGGAGGGGGGGCCGATACGCAGTATTTT.

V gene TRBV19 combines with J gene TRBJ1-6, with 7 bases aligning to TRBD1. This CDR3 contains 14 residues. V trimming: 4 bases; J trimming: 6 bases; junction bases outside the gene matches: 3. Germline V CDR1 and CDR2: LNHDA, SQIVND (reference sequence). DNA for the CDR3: TGTGCCAGTAGTACGACAGGGTTTAATTCACCCCTCCACTTT. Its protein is CASSTTGFNSPLHF. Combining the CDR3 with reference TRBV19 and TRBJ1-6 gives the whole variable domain DGGITQSPKYLFRKEGQNVTLSCEQNLNHDAMYWYRQDPGQGLRLIYYSQIVNDFQKGDIAEGYSVSREKKESFPLTVTSAQKNPTAFYLCASSTTGFNSPLHFGNGTRLTVT.

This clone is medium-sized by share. The CDR3 coding sequence is TGCAGTGCCCCCGTCCGTTACGGTGCCTACAATGAGCAGTTCTTC. Protein product: CSAPVRYGAYNEQFF. The gene calls are TRBV20-1 and TRBJ2-1; D gene unclear. The germline gives CDR1 DFQATT, CDR2 SNEGSKA (reference sequence). The V gene lost 6 bases and the J gene lost 2 bases, with 17 bases spanning the gap. The CDR3 sequence is 15 residues long.

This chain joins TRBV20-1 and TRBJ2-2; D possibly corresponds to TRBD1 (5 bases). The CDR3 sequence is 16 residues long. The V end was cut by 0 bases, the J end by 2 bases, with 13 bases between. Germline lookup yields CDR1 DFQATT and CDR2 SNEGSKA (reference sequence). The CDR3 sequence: CSARDLTDPNTGELFF. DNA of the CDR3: TGCAGTGCTAGAGATCTGACAGATCCCAACACCGGGGAGCTGTTTTTT.

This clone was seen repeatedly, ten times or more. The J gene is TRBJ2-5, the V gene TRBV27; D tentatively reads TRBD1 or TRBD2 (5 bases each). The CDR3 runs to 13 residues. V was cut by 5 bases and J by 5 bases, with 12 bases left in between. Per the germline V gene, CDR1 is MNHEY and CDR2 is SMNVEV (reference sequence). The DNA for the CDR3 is TGTGCCAGCAGTCCCCTCGAGGGGGAGACCCAGTACTTC. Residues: CASSPLEGETQYF.

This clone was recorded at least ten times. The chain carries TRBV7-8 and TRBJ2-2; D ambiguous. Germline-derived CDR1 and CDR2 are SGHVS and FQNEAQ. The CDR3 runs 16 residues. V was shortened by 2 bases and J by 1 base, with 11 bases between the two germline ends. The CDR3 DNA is TGTGCCAGCAGCTTAAGGTGGGCACTGAACACCGGGGAGCTGTTTTTT. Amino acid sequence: CASSLRWALNTGELFF.

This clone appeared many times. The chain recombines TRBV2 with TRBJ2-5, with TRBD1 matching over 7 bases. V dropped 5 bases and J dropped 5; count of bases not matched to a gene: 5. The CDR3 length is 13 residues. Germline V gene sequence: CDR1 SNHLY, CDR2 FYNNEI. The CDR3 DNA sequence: TGTGCCAGCAGTAGGGGGCGGAGGGAGACCCAGTACTTC. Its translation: CASSRGRRETQYF.

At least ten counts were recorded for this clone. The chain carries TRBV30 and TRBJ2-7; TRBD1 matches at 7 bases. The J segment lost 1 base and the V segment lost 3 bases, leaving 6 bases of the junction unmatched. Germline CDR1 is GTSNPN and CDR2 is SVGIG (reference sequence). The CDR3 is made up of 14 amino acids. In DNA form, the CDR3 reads TGTGCCTGGAGCCCCGGGACAGTTTCCTACGAGCAGTACTTC. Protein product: CAWSPGTVSYEQYF.

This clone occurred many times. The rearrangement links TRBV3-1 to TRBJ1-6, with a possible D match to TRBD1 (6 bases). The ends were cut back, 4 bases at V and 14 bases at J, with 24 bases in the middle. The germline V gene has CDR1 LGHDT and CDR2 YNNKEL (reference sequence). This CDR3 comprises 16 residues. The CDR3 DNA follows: TGTGCCAGCAGCCTCGGGGGGGGGCGCAGGTCCCCAGCCCTCCACTTT. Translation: CASSLGGGRRSPALHF.

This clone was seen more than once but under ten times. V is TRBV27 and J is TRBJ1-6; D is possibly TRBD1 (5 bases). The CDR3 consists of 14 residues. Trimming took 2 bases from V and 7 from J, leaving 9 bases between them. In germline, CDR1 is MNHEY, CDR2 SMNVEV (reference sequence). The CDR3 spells CASSLGAPNSPLHF. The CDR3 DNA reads TGTGCCAGCAGTTTAGGGGCCCCGAATTCACCCCTCCACTTT.

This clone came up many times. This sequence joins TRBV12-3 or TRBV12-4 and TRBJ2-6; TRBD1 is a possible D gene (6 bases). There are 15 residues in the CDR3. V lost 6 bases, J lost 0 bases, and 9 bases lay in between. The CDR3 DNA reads TGTGCCAGCAGATCGGGACACTCTGGGGCCAACGTCCTGACTTTC. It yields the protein CASRSGHSGANVLTF.

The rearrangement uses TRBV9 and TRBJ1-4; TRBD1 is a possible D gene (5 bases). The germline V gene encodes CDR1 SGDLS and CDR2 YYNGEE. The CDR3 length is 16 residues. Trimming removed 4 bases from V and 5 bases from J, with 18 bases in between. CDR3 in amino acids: CASSPTPDSSNEKLFF. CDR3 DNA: TGTGCCAGCAGCCCCACCCCCGACAGTTCGAATGAAAAACTGTTTTTT.

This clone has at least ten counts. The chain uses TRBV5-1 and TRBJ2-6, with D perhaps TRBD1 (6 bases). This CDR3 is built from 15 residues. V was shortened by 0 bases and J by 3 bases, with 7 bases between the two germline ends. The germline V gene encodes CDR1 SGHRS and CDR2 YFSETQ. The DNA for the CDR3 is TGCGCCAGCAGCTTGGGAGGGGGTGGGGCCAACGTCCTGACTTTC. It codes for CASSLGGGGANVLTF.

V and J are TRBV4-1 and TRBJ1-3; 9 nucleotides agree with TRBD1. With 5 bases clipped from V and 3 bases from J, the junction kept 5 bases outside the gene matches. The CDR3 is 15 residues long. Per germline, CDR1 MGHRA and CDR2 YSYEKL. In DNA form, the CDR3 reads TGCGCCAGCAGCGTACAGGGGGCAATTGGAAACACCATATATTTT. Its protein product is CASSVQGAIGNTIYF.

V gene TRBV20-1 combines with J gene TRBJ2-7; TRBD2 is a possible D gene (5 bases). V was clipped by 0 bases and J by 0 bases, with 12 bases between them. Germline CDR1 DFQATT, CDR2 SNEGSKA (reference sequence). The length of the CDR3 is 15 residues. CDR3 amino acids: CSARDVRGPSYEQYF. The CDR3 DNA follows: TGCAGTGCTAGAGATGTGCGCGGGCCCTCCTACGAGCAGTACTTC.

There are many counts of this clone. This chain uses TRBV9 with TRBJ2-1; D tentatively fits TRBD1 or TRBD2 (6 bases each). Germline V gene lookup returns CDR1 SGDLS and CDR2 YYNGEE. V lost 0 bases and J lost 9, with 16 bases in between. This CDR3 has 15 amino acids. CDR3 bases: TGTGCCAGCAGCGTAGGGGATGGGGGGCGCGGTGAGCAGTTCTTC. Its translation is CASSVGDGGRGEQFF.

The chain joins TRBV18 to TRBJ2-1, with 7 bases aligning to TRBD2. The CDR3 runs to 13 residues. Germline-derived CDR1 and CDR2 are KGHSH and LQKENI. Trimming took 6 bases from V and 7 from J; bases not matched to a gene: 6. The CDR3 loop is CASSHGGGNEQFF. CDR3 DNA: TGTGCCAGCTCCCATGGCGGGGGAAATGAGCAGTTCTTC.

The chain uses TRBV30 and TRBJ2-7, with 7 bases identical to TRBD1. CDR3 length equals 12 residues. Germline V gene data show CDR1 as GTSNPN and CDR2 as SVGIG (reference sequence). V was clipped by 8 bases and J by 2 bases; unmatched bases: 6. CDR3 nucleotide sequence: TGTGCCGGGATGAGGGGGCCCTACGAGCAGTACTTC. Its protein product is CAGMRGPYEQYF.

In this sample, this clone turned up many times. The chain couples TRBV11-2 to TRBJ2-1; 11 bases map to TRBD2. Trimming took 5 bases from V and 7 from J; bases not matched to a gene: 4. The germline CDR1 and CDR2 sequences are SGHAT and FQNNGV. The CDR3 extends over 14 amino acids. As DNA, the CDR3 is TGTGCCAGCAGCCCCCGACTAGCGGGAAATGAGCAGTTCTTC. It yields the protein CASSPRLAGNEQFF.

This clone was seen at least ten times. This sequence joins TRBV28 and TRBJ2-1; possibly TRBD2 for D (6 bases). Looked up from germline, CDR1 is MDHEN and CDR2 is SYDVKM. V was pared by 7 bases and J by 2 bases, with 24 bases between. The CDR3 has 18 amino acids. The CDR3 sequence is CASMDEGFGTRAYNEQFF. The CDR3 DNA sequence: TGTGCCAGCATGGACGAGGGGTTCGGGACTCGGGCCTACAATGAGCAGTTCTTC.

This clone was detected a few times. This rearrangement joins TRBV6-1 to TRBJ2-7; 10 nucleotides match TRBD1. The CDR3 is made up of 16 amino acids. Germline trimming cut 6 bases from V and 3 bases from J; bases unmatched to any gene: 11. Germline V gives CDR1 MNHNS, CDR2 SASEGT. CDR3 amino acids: CASSQSSGQGNYEQYF. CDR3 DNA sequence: TGTGCCAGCAGCCAATCCTCGGGACAGGGGAACTACGAGCAGTACTTC.

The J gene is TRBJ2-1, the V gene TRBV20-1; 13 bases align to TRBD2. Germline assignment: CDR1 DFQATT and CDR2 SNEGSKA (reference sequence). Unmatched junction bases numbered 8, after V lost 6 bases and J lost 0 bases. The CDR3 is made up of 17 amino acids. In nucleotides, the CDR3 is TGCAGTGCCCGGACTAGCGGGGGAACAAACTCCTACAATGAGCAGTTCTTC. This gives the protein CSARTSGGTNSYNEQFF.

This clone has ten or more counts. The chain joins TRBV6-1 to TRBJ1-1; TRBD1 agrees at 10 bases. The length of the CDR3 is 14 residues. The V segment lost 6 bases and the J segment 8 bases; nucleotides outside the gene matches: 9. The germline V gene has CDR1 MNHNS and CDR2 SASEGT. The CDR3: CASSPSPGQGEAFF. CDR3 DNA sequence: TGTGCCAGCAGCCCCTCCCCGGGACAGGGGGAAGCTTTCTTT.

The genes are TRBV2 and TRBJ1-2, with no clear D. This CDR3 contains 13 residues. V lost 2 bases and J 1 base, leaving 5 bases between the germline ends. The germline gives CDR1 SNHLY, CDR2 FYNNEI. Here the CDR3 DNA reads TGTGCCAGCAGTGAAACGTTTAACTATGGCTACACCTTC. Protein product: CASSETFNYGYTF.

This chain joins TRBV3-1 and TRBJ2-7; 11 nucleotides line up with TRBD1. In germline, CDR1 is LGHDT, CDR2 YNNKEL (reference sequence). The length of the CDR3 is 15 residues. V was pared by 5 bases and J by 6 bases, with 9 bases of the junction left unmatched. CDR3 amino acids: CASSGQGAYGLEQYV. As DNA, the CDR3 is TGTGCCAGCAGCGGACAGGGGGCGTACGGACTCGAGCAGTACGTC.

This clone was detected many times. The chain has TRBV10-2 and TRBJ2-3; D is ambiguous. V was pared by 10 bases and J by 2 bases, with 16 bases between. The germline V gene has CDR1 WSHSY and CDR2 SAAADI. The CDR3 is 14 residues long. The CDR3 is CATTDQALTDTQYF. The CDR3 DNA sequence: TGCGCCACCACTGACCAGGCCCTCACAGATACGCAGTATTTT.